The entry below gives a single TCR beta chain sequence along with its context. This clone appeared once. Its target antigen remains unknown. Base quality data are lacking; no much larger clone is found one base away. The trial excluded patients who had a history of autoimmune disease or were on systemic immunosuppression. In every dose cohort, peripheral blood was drawn for TCR sequencing at baseline, cycle 4 day 1, and cycle 7 day 1. Samples were obtained from an open-label, multicenter, first-in-human phase I dose-escalation trial of ivuxolimab. Adults with locally advanced or metastatic melanoma, renal cell carcinoma, hepatocellular carcinoma or head and neck squamous cell carcinoma were enrolled in the trial. Before TCR sequencing, CD4+ T cells and CD8+ T cells from peripheral blood were sorted into separate populations. Genomic DNA was isolated from the sorted cells so that the TCRbeta CDR3 region could be sequenced. The immunoSEQ Assay was used to sequence the TCRbeta CDR3 regions. This immuneACCESS table, as held by TCRdb, lists in-frame sequences with V and J called but not all clones. Of the missing ones, under half trace to an unresolved V gene in checked studies; the others have no known cause. This sample is represented by 11,000 to 15,000 clones; more than 75% of them were singletons. Together, the top ten hold about 6.7% of the sample.

The data are from a study of OX40 agonist ivuxolimab in advanced cancers. Concerning the study at large: Ivuxolimab, which targeted the costimulatory receptor OX40 (CD134), was an agonistic, fully human IgG2 monoclonal antibody. Intravenous ivuxolimab was administered to patients every 2 weeks at six dose levels: 0.01, 0.1, 0.3, 1.5, 3 and 10 mg/kg. Of the approximately 54 patients in dose escalation, some 19 had hepatocellular carcinoma, about 15 had melanoma, 9 had renal cell carcinoma and 9 had head and neck cancer. In the dose-escalation cohort, around four fifths of patients were male, and the mean age was approximately 60 years, with a range of roughly 20 to 80. Patients were allowed to have had prior anti-PD-1, anti-PD-L1 or anti-CTLA-4 therapy, and approximately 40% of the dose-escalation patients had previously received checkpoint inhibitors. Three dose-escalation patients achieved partial responses, one with hepatocellular carcinoma and two with cutaneous melanoma. Peripheral TCRbeta sequencing was intended to test whether TCR sequence diversity was altered and clonal T-cell expansion was caused by ivuxolimab. The paper describes the monotherapy dose-escalation part (N of about 50 patients) of the phase I trial of ivuxolimab.

From the cysteine up to the phenylalanine, the CDR3 has a length of 12 residues. Kept here is only the CDR3 DNA, which spans 36 bases and is read in frame from base 1. The germline V gene yields SNHLY for CDR1 and FYNNEI for CDR2. V drops 4 bases and J drops 7 bases, leaving 10 bases in between. What the study reported, not specific to this receptor: Partial responders in the 0.1-3.0 mg/kg groups had among the lowest normalized peripheral clonal expansion, especially among CD8+ T cells. Low levels of normalized T-cell clonal expansion were also seen in some nonresponding patients. On average, CD8+ T cells showed more expanded clones than CD4+ T cells after ivuxolimab. The antigen specificity of the clonally expanded peripheral T cells was not determined. Clonal expansion of both CD4+ and CD8+ blood T cells was observed from baseline to week 6 at doses 0.1 to 3.0 mg/kg.

The clonotype was recovered from an adult with an advanced solid tumor such as melanoma, head and neck, liver or kidney cancer. Recombination joined TRBV2 with TRBJ1-2; D gene: possibly TRBD1, on 6 matching bases. The starting material was CD4+ or CD8+ T cells sorted from blood, obtained in a trial of the OX40 agonist ivuxolimab. The CDR3 region reads CASSVQGSGYTF. In nucleotides, the sequence is TGTGCCAGCAGTGTACAGGGTAGTGGCTACACCTTC.